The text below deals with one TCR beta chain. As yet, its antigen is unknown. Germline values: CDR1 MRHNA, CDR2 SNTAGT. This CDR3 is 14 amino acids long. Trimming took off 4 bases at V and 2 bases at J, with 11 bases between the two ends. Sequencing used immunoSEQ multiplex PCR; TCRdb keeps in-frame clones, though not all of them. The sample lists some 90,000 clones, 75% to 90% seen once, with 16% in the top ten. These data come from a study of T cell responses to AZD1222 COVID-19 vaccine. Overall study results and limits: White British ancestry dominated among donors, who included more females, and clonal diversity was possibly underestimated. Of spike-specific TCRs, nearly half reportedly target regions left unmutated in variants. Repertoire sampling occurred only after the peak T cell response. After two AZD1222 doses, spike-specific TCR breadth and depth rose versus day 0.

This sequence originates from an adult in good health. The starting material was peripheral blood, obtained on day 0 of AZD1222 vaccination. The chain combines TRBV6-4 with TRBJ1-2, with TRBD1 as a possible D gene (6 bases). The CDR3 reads CASSGEGDNYGYTF. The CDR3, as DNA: TGTGCCAGCAGTGGGGAGGGGGACAACTATGGCTACACCTTC.